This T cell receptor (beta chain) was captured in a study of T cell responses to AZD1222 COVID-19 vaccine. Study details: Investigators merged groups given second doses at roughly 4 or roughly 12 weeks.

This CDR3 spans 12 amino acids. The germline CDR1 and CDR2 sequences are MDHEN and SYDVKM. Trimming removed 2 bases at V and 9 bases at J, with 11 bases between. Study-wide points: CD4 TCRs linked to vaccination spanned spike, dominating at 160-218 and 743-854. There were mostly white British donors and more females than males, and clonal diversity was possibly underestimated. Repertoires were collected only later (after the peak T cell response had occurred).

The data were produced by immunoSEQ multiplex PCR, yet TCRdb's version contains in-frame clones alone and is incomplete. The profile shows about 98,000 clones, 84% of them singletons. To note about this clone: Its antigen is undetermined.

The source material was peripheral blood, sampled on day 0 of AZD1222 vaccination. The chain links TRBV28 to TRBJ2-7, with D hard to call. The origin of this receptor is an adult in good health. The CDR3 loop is CASSLQDALQYF. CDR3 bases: TGTGCCAGCAGTTTACAGGACGCCCTGCAGTACTTC.